This paragraph reports one T cell receptor beta chain. What it recognizes is unknown. PCR amplification relied on 60 Vbeta primers (plus 13 Jbeta primers). Using immunoSEQ multiplex PCR, the repertoire was profiled, and TCRdb retains in-frame clones only, with some absent. The sample lists 150,000 to 200,000 clones, roughly four fifths occurring once. These data originate in a study of cytomegalovirus exposure and HLA in healthy donors. For the study at large: Tens of millions of unique TCR sequences came from HLA-typed donors in an early release.

Trimming left V 0 bases short and J 5 bases short, with 10 bases between. Germline V lookup: CDR1 MNHEY, CDR2 SVGAGI. The CDR3 sequence is 14 residues long. The study, taken as a whole, reports: Within an earlier analysis, most TCR beta V segments proved productive either about 87% or about 30% of the time.

The V call is TRBV6-5, the J call TRBJ2-5; D perhaps matches TRBD1 (6 bases). Sample: PBMCs. The sequence came from a woman aged 45 to 65 in good health and CMV-seronegative. The CDR3 here is CASSYSGGWETQYF. In DNA, the CDR3 is TGTGCCAGCAGTTACTCAGGGGGTTGGGAGACCCAGTACTTC.